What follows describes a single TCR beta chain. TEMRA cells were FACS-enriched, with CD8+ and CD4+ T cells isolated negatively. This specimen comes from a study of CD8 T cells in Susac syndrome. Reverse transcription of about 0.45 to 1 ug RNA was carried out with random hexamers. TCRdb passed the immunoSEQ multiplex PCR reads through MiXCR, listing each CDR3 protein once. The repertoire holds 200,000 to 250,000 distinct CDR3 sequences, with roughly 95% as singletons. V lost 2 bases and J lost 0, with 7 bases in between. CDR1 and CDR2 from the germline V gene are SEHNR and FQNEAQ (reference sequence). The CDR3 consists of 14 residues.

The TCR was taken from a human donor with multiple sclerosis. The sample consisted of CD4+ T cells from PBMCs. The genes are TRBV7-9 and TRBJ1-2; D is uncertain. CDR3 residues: CASSLLASNYGYTF. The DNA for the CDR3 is TGTGCCAGCAGCTTATTGGCCTCTAACTATGGCTACACCTTC. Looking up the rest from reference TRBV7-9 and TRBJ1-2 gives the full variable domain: DTGVSQNPRHKITKRGQNVTFRCDPISEHNRLYWYRQTLGQGPEFLTYFQNEAQLEKSRLLSDRFSAERPKGSFSTLEIQRTEQGDSAMYLCASSLLASNYGYTFGSGTRLTVV.